The 8 T cell receptor beta chains presented below share a single source sample, sequenced in a study of blood T cell repertoires in COVID-19. Produced via immunoSEQ multiplex PCR; TCRdb's table is partial and in-frame only. This sample has roughly 150,000 clones, with around 84% found just once. The sample taken for sequencing was peripheral blood. The receptors were sampled from a woman aged 45-65 years with COVID-19, enrolled during active disease.

The chain recombines TRBV30 with TRBJ1-2; TRBD1 agrees at 7 bases. The ends lost 0 bases at V and 4 bases at J; junction bases unmatched: 5. Germline V gives CDR1 GTSNPN, CDR2 SVGIG (reference sequence). CDR3 size: 14 residues. CDR3 nucleotide sequence: TGTGCCTGGAGTGTGACAGGGCCTCGCTATGGCTACACCTTC. Amino acid sequence: CAWSVTGPRYGYTF.

This chain connects TRBV5-1 to TRBJ1-1; 7 positions agree with TRBD1. Germline lookup yields CDR1 SGHRS and CDR2 YFSETQ. The CDR3 contains 14 residues. V shed 2 bases, J shed 8 bases, and the junction held 9 bases outside the gene matches. CDR3 residues: CASSLTGTASEAFF. For the CDR3, the DNA is TGCGCCAGCAGCTTAACCGGGACAGCCAGCGAAGCTTTCTTT.

This clone was seen just once. The rearrangement links TRBV5-1 to TRBJ2-1; 8 nucleotides line up with TRBD2. The CDR3 runs 17 residues. Germline CDR1 is SGHRS and CDR2 is YFSETQ. J gave up 0 bases and V 0 bases, and 5 bases lay outside the gene matches. The CDR3 region is CASSLALAGRSYNEQFF. The CDR3 coding sequence is TGCGCCAGCAGCTTGGCCCTAGCGGGCCGCTCCTACAATGAGCAGTTCTTC.

The gene calls are TRBV29-1 and TRBJ2-3; possible D gene TRBD1, 6 bases. The CDR3 totals 14 residues. V lost 7 bases and J 1 base, leaving 15 bases between the germline ends. Germline lookup yields CDR1 SQVTM and CDR2 ANQGSEA. The CDR3 here is CSAMRDTGTDTQYF. DNA of the CDR3: TGCAGCGCGATGAGGGACACGGGCACAGATACGCAGTATTTT.

The V call is TRBV30, the J call TRBJ1-6; the match to TRBD1 covers 9 bases. There are 17 residues in the CDR3. Looked up from germline, CDR1 is GTSNPN and CDR2 is SVGIG (reference sequence). J lost 10 bases, V lost 3 bases, and 16 bases had no gene match. The CDR3 region has the DNA TGTGCCTGGAGCCTTCCGCAGTCGGGACAGGGTGACTCACCCCTCCACTTT. Protein: CAWSLPQSGQGDSPLHF. Based on the CDR3 plus reference TRBV30 and TRBJ1-6, the full variable domain is SQTIHQWPATLVQPVGSPLSLECTVEGTSNPNLYWYRQAAGRGLQLLFYSVGIGQISSEVPQNLSASRPQDRQFILSSKKLLLSDSGFYLCAWSLPQSGQGDSPLHFGNGTRLTVT.

On this clone itself: The missing conserved phenylalanine or tryptophan at the end of this CDR3 makes a read error likely. The limits of the CDR3 on the DNA are not certain, so only TCRdb's listed CDR3 is given. The chain combines TRBV11-3 with TRBJ1-6; the listed D gene, TRBD1, was not tested against the DNA. Germline V gene sequence: CDR1 SGHNT, CDR2 YENEEA. The CDR3 is made up of 12 amino acids, end residues included. CDR3 in amino acids: CASSSRTGAPHY.

The chain has TRBV15 and TRBJ1-5; the D is unclear. Per germline, CDR1 LNHNV and CDR2 YYDKDF (reference sequence). The ends were cut back, 1 base at V and 0 bases at J, with 7 bases in the middle. This CDR3 region has 15 residues. DNA for the CDR3: TGTGCCACCAGCAGAGCGGGAGTTAGCAATCAGCCCCAGCATTTT. This translates into CATSRAGVSNQPQHF. Filled out from reference TRBV15 and TRBJ1-5, the complete variable domain reads DAMVIQNPRYQVTQFGKPVTLSCSQTLNHNVMYWYQQKSSQAPKLLFHYYDKDFNNEADTPDNFQSRRPNTSFCFLDIRSPGLGDTAMYLCATSRAGVSNQPQHFGDGTRLSIL.

The genes are TRBV28 and TRBJ2-1; 9 bases fit TRBD1. Germline V lookup: CDR1 MDHEN, CDR2 SYDVKM. This CDR3 contains 16 residues. V gave up 2 bases and J gave up 7 bases; unmatched junction bases: 9. The CDR3 nucleotides are TGTGCCAGCAGTTTAAACCGGGACAGGGACCTTAATGAGCAGTTCTTC. It yields the protein CASSLNRDRDLNEQFF. Variable domain in full (rest from reference TRBV28 and TRBJ2-1): DVKVTQSSRYLVKRTGEKVFLECVQDMDHENMFWYRQDPGLGLRLIYFSYDVKMKEKGDIPEGYSVSREKKERFSLILESASTNQTSMYLCASSLNRDRDLNEQFFGPGTRLTVL.